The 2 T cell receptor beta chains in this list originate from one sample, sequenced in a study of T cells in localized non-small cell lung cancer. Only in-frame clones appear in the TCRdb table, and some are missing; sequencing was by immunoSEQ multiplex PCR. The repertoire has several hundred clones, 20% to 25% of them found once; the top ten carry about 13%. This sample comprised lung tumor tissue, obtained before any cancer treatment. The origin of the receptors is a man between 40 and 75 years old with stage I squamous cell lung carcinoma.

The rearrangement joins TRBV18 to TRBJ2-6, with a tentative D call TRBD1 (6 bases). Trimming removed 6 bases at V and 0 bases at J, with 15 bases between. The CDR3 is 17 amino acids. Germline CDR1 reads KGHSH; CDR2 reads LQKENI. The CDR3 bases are TGTGCCAGCTCCTACCAAGGACAGTTCTCTGGGGCCAACGTCCTGACTTTC. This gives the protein CASSYQGQFSGANVLTF.

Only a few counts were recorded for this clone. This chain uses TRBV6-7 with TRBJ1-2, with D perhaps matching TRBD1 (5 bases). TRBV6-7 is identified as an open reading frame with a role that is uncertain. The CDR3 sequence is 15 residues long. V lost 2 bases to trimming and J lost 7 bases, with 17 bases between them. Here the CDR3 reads CASSYGGTRSCGYTF. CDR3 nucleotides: TGTGCCAGCAGTTACGGGGGGACGAGGTCATGTGGCTACACCTTC.